The 28 T cell receptor beta chains in this list originate from one sample, sequenced in a study of beta chain features in type 1 diabetes. All of the isolated RNA was reverse transcribed, so expressed TCRB transcripts were sequenced. The protocol was immunoSEQ multiplex PCR, while the TCRdb copy is restricted to in-frame clones and leaves out a portion. The sample includes roughly 610,000 clones, about a sixth of them seen just once. The specimen sequenced was naive CD4+ T cells from blood. These receptors all come from a man aged 18 to 35 in good health.

The table lists this clone with a few counts. The J gene is TRBJ2-5, the V gene TRBV29-1; TRBD1 matches 8 bases. The J segment lost 1 base and the V segment lost 4 bases, leaving 8 bases of the junction unmatched. The CDR3 contains 15 residues. Germline V gene lookup returns CDR1 SQVTM and CDR2 ANQGSEA. The CDR3 nucleotides read TGCAGCGTTGGGGGATGGACAGGGTCCCAAGAGACCCAGTACTTC. This codes for CSVGGWTGSQETQYF.

V gene TRBV5-1 combines with J gene TRBJ2-3; no firm D call. CDR3 size: 14 residues. Germline CDR1 and CDR2: SGHRS and YFSETQ. Deletions cut 4 bases from V and 1 base from J, with 10 bases between. CDR3: CASSQAQGTDTQYF. DNA of the CDR3: TGCGCCAGCAGCCAAGCTCAAGGCACAGATACGCAGTATTTT.

The chain recombines TRBV18 with TRBJ1-2, with D tentatively TRBD1 (5 bases). Germline CDR1 KGHSH, CDR2 LQKENI. Trimming cost V 3 bases and J 10 bases, with 15 bases left between them. CDR3 size: 13 residues. The CDR3 protein is CASSPGTETLYTF. The CDR3 DNA sequence: TGTGCCAGCTCACCCGGGACGGAAACTCTCTACACCTTC.

This clone was counted a few times. The V call is TRBV4-1, the J call TRBJ2-6; possible D gene TRBD2, 6 bases. The V gene's germline CDR1 is MGHRA and CDR2 YSYEKL. Trimming left V 0 bases short and J 15 bases short, with 12 bases between. The CDR3 sequence is 13 residues long. The CDR3 region is CASSQDLGGYLTF. DNA of the CDR3: TGCGCCAGCAGCCAAGATTTGGGAGGCTACCTGACTTTC.

The V gene is TRBV13, the J gene TRBJ1-3; no clear D gene. This CDR3 spans 14 amino acids. Germline CDR1 and CDR2: PRHDT and FYEKMQ (reference sequence). The V and J ends lost 0 bases and 0 bases respectively, with 3 bases between them. CDR3 nucleotides: TGTGCCAGCAGCTTAGGGAGCTCTGGAAACACCATATATTTT. Its translation is CASSLGSSGNTIYF.

The chain recombines TRBV4-3 with TRBJ1-6; perhaps TRBD1 as D (6 bases). The CDR3 sequence is 19 residues long. The V end was cut by 0 bases, the J end by 0 bases, with 15 bases between. The germline V gene has CDR1 LGHNA and CDR2 YSLEER. The CDR3 DNA reads as TGCGCCAGCAGCCAAGATCTCCTGGGAGGGGGCTCCTATAATTCACCCCTCCACTTT. Its translation is CASSQDLLGGGSYNSPLHF.

This clone was found a few times. The chain employs TRBV4-3 and TRBJ2-6; a possible D gene is TRBD2 (7 bases). Germline CDR1 LGHNA, CDR2 YSLEER. The ends were cut back, 6 bases at V and 3 bases at J, with 18 bases in the middle. The CDR3 is made up of 17 amino acids. The CDR3 loop reads CASRRVGGGGGANVLTF. The CDR3 DNA sequence: TGCGCCAGCAGAAGGGTCGGCGGGGGCGGTGGGGCCAACGTCCTGACTTTC.

The J gene is TRBJ2-3, the V gene TRBV9; D uncertain. Per the germline V gene, CDR1 is SGDLS and CDR2 is YYNGEE. The CDR3 length is 13 residues. With 4 bases removed from V and 14 bases from J, the gap between germline ends came to 20 bases. CDR3 nucleotides: TGTGCCAGCAGCTCCGAACTACGGAGTCCAGGGTATTTT. It encodes CASSSELRSPGYF.

This clone has a handful of counts. This chain uses TRBV29-1 with TRBJ1-4; the match to TRBD1 covers 7 bases. The ends lost 1 base at V and 8 bases at J; junction bases unmatched: 10. This CDR3 region has 15 residues. Germline assignment: CDR1 SQVTM and CDR2 ANQGSEA. The CDR3 protein is CSVEGGTAVGEKLFF. The CDR3, as DNA: TGCAGCGTTGAAGGGGGGACAGCCGTTGGAGAAAAACTGTTTTTT.

J is TRBJ2-3 and V is TRBV15, with D possibly being TRBD1 (6 bases). From germline, CDR1 is LNHNV and CDR2 YYDKDF (reference sequence). This CDR3 has 15 residues. V was trimmed by 1 base and J by 9 bases, leaving 17 bases between them. The CDR3 sequence: CATSRVWTVGVTQYF. The DNA of the CDR3 is TGTGCCACCAGCAGAGTTTGGACAGTCGGTGTCACGCAGTATTTT.

The chain has TRBV9 and TRBJ2-7; D uncertain. The V gene lost 0 bases and the J gene lost 0 bases, with 10 bases spanning the gap. This CDR3 has 15 amino acids. Germline values: CDR1 SGDLS, CDR2 YYNGEE. The CDR3 is CASSVAPESSYEQYF. In DNA form, the CDR3 reads TGTGCCAGCAGCGTAGCGCCGGAGAGCTCCTACGAGCAGTACTTC.

The chain recombines TRBV6-5 with TRBJ1-1, with D possibly being TRBD1 (6 bases). V gave up 6 bases and J gave up 5 bases, with 19 bases separating them. CDR1 is MNHEY and CDR2 is SVGAGI in the germline V gene. The CDR3 runs to 15 residues. Here the CDR3 DNA reads TGTGCCAGCAGGGAATTTGAACAGGGTCGGACTGAAGCTTTCTTT. Its protein product is CASREFEQGRTEAFF.

In the case of this clone: The same CDR3 is also encoded by other DNA sequences in this sample. The V call is TRBV18, the J call TRBJ1-1, with TRBD1 identical over 8 bases. Germline CDR1 reads KGHSH; CDR2 reads LQKENI. V shed 3 bases, J shed 1 base, and the junction held 1 base outside the gene matches. The CDR3 consists of 14 residues. The CDR3 loop is CASSPGQGNTEAFF. The CDR3 DNA sequence: TGTGCCAGCTCACCTGGACAGGGGAACACTGAAGCTTTCTTT.

There are a few counts of this clone. The V and J genes are TRBV28 and TRBJ2-7; D not certain. Trimming removed 2 bases from V and 6 bases from J, with 11 bases in between. The CDR3 length is 13 residues. CDR1 and CDR2 from the germline V gene are MDHEN and SYDVKM. CDR3 DNA sequence: TGTGCCAGCAGTTTAAGTGGGAAGGGCGAGCAGTACTTC. This sequence encodes CASSLSGKGEQYF.

The chain couples TRBV18 to TRBJ1-2, with D maybe TRBD1 (6 bases). The CDR3 is made up of 14 amino acids. Germline CDR1 KGHSH, CDR2 LQKENI. V was cut by 3 bases and J by 4 bases, with 12 bases left in between. The CDR3 region is CASSPRQELYGYTF. CDR3 coding DNA: TGTGCCAGCTCACCTCGACAGGAACTCTATGGCTACACCTTC.

This clone has more than one count but fewer than ten. CDR3 sequence (DNA): TGTGCCAGCAGCCGTAGGACTAGCGGGAGGGCAGATACGCAGTATTTT. As protein: CASSRRTSGRADTQYF. The rearrangement uses TRBV7-8 and TRBJ2-3; 15 nucleotides agree with TRBD2. The CDR3 spans 16 residues. Germline V gives CDR1 SGHVS, CDR2 FQNEAQ. V was clipped by 5 bases and J by 4 bases; unmatched bases: 4.

This clone was picked up a small number of times. In the same sample, other DNA sequences code for this CDR3. The chain links TRBV7-2 to TRBJ2-7, with D maybe TRBD1 (6 bases). The V end lost 0 bases, the J end lost 3 bases, and 9 bases lay between the germline ends. Germline lookup yields CDR1 SGHTA and CDR2 FQGNSA. The CDR3 runs to 14 residues. DNA of the CDR3: TGTGCCAGCAGCTTAGCAGGGGGTAACTACGAGCAGTACTTC. It codes for CASSLAGGNYEQYF.

This clone was counted between two and nine times. This sequence joins TRBV10-3 and TRBJ2-3, with TRBD2 identical over 10 bases. The CDR3 runs to 15 residues. Germline V lookup: CDR1 ENHRY, CDR2 SYGVKD. V shed 6 bases, J shed 1 base, and the junction held 4 bases outside the gene matches. CDR3 residues: CAISHLAGGTDTQYF. The CDR3, as DNA: TGTGCCATCAGCCATCTAGCGGGAGGCACAGATACGCAGTATTTT.

This chain connects TRBV4-2 to TRBJ2-3; 10 bases align to TRBD1. The CDR3 contains 16 residues. Germline V gene data show CDR1 as LGHNA and CDR2 as YNFKEQ. V was clipped by 4 bases and J by 3 bases; unmatched bases: 7. This chain's CDR3 is CASSPRQGAGTDTQYF. In nucleotides, the CDR3 is TGTGCCAGCAGCCCGAGACAGGGGGCAGGGACAGATACGCAGTATTTT.

This clone was counted only a few times. The chain employs TRBV29-1 and TRBJ2-1, with 11 bases identical to TRBD2. From germline, CDR1 is SQVTM and CDR2 ANQGSEA. There are 15 residues in the CDR3. The V segment lost 8 bases and the J segment 7 bases; nucleotides outside the gene matches: 13. The CDR3, as DNA: TGCAGCCCTTTGTTGGTAGCGGGAGGGCGTAATGAGCAGTTCTTC. This translates into CSPLLVAGGRNEQFF.

This clone was detected only a few times. The genes are TRBV7-3 and TRBJ2-5; D unclear. The CDR3 has 13 residues. V was trimmed by 2 bases and J by 1 base, leaving 5 bases between them. Looked up from germline, CDR1 is SGHTA and CDR2 is FQGTGA. The DNA of the CDR3 is TGTGCCAGCAGCTTAGCCACCCAAGAGACCCAGTACTTC. Amino acids: CASSLATQETQYF.

The chain carries TRBV7-9 and TRBJ1-2; TRBD1 matches 7 bases. Trimming cost V 7 bases and J 6 bases; bases outside gene matches: 14. Germline assignment: CDR1 SEHNR and CDR2 FQNEAQ (reference sequence). This CDR3 has 15 residues. CDR3 bases: TGTGCCAGCACCTATTTGCAGGGGGGATTAGATGGCTACACCTTC. Its protein product is CASTYLQGGLDGYTF.

Comment on this clone: Other DNA sequences within the sample encode an identical CDR3. The rearrangement joins TRBV5-1 to TRBJ2-5; D assignment may be TRBD1 or TRBD2 (5 bases each). Germline CDR1 SGHRS, CDR2 YFSETQ. This CDR3 spans 13 amino acids. The germline V and J ends were trimmed by 0 bases and 3 bases, with 6 bases remaining between them. The CDR3 bases are TGCGCCAGCAGCTTGGGAGGGGAAGAGACCCAGTACTTC. Amino acids: CASSLGGEETQYF.

The gene calls are TRBV30 and TRBJ2-6, with D uncertain. The CDR3 is 13 amino acids. The ends were cut back, 5 bases at V and 0 bases at J, with 5 bases in the middle. CDR1 is GTSNPN, CDR2 SVGIG, per germline (reference sequence). The CDR3 nucleotides are TGTGCCTGGGACACCTCTGGGGCCAACGTCCTGACTTTC. Amino acid sequence: CAWDTSGANVLTF.

The chain links TRBV6-5 to TRBJ2-1; a possible D gene is TRBD1 (6 bases). The CDR3 is made up of 11 amino acids. Between the trimmed V and J ends, which lost 11 bases and 6 bases, there was a span of 11 bases. Germline V CDR1 and CDR2: MNHEY, SVGAGI. CDR3 nucleotide sequence: TGTGCCGCACAGGGCGGCAATGAGCAGTTCTTC. It specifies CAAQGGNEQFF.

A few counts support this clone. The genes are TRBV4-3 and TRBJ2-2; TRBD1 aligns across 7 bases. The CDR3 has 11 residues. Looked up from germline, CDR1 is LGHNA and CDR2 is YSLEER. J lost 16 bases, V lost 1 base, and 3 bases had no gene match. The CDR3 is CASSQVEGAFF. CDR3 sequence (DNA): TGCGCCAGCAGCCAAGTCGAGGGGGCGTTTTTT.

The chain uses TRBV15 and TRBJ2-3, with D perhaps matching TRBD1 (5 bases). Germline CDR1 reads LNHNV; CDR2 reads YYDKDF (reference sequence). The CDR3 consists of 16 residues. Trimming cost V 5 bases and J 1 base, with 16 bases left between them. The CDR3 nucleotides are TGTGCCACCAGCCCTAACAAGGGGCGAGGCACAGATACGCAGTATTTT. It is translated as CATSPNKGRGTDTQYF.

This clone turned up a few times. The chain joins TRBV7-3 to TRBJ2-1; 8 bases agree with TRBD2. Germline CDR1 SGHTA, CDR2 FQGTGA. The length of the CDR3 is 14 residues. V lost 3 bases to trimming and J lost 4 bases; unmatched junction nucleotides: 2. The chain's CDR3 is CASSFSGMYNEQFF. The CDR3 coding sequence is TGTGCCAGCAGCTTTAGCGGGATGTACAATGAGCAGTTCTTC. The full variable domain, completed using reference TRBV7-3 and TRBJ2-1, is GAGVSQTPSNKVTEKGKYVELRCDPISGHTALYWYRQSLGQGPEFLIYFQGTGAADDSGLPNDRFFAVRPEGSVSTLKIQRTERGDSAVYLCASSFSGMYNEQFFGPGTRLTVL.